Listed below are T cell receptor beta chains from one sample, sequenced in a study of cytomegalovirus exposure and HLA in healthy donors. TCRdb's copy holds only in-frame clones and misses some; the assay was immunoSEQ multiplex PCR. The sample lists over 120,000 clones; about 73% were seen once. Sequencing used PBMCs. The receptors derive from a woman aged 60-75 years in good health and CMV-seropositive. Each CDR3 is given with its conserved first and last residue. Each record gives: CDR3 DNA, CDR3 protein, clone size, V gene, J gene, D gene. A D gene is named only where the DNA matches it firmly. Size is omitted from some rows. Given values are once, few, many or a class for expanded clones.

TGTGCCAGCAGCCCTGGACACCGGACAAATGAGCAGTTCTTC,CASSPGHRTNEQFF,NA,TRBV5-6,TRBJ2-1,NA
TGTGCCAGCAGCCTGAGCGGGAGCTACGAGCAGTACTTC,CASSLSGSYEQYF,NA,TRBV25-1,TRBJ2-7,TRBD2
TGTGCCAGCAGCTTAGTGGTGGCCCAGGGAAGCAATCAGCCCCAGCATTTT,CASSLVVAQGSNQPQHF,NA,TRBV7-9,TRBJ1-5,NA
TGTGCCAGCAGTGTACGGACTGGGATTGAGGAGCAGTTCTTC,CASSVRTGIEEQFF,NA,TRBV6-1,TRBJ2-1,NA
TGTGCCAGTAGCCTGGGACAGGGAGTTTTGGGTACTGAAGCTTTCTTT,CASSLGQGVLGTEAFF,NA,TRBV19,TRBJ1-1,TRBD1
TGTGCCAGCAGCTTTGGCACCGGGAGGGGCAATCAGCCCCAGCATTTT,CASSFGTGRGNQPQHF,NA,TRBV7-8,TRBJ1-5,NA
TGCGCCAGCAACGACGGACAGTCAGGTGGCTACACCTTC,CASNDGQSGGYTF,NA,TRBV5-1,TRBJ1-2,NA
TGCAGCGTTGCGACAGGAGTTAGCACAGATACGCAGTATTTT,CSVATGVSTDTQYF,NA,TRBV29-1,TRBJ2-3,NA
TGTGCCAGCATCGAGACAGGCGGTCAGCCCCAGCATTTT,CASIETGGQPQHF,few,TRBV6-1,TRBJ1-5,NA
TGTGCCAGCAGGAGGGAGGGCGTAGATACGCAGTATTTT,CASRREGVDTQYF,NA,TRBV6-6,TRBJ2-3,TRBD2
TGTGCCAGCAGTAGACAGGGCCCCCCCTACGAGCAGTACTTC,CASSRQGPPYEQYF,NA,TRBV2,TRBJ2-7,TRBD1
TGTGCCAGCAGCTCCGCCGGGGGCACTGAAGCTTTCTTT,CASSSAGGTEAFF,NA,TRBV28,TRBJ1-1,NA
TGCAGCGTCCTCAATTCCGACAGGGGCTATGGCTACACCTTC,CSVLNSDRGYGYTF,NA,TRBV29-1,TRBJ1-2,TRBD1
TGTGCCAGTAGTATATCGTGGCAGGGGAAAGCTTTCTTT,CASSISWQGKAFF,NA,TRBV19,TRBJ1-1,NA
TGTGCCAGCAGCTTACGGGGTGATCAGCCCCAGCATTTT,CASSLRGDQPQHF,NA,TRBV7-9,TRBJ1-5,NA
TGTGCCAGCAGCTTAGACGGGATAGCAGGGGCCAACGTCCTGACTTTC,CASSLDGIAGANVLTF,NA,TRBV7-9,TRBJ2-6,NA
TGTGCCAGTAGGCGGACAGGATCCTCCTACGAGCAGTACTTC,CASRRTGSSYEQYF,NA,TRBV19,TRBJ2-7,TRBD1
TGTGCCAGCAGTGAACAGGGGTCGGCTTTCTTT,CASSEQGSAFF,NA,TRBV2,TRBJ1-1,NA
TGTGCTAGTGGTTGGGGGGCCGGGGAGCTGTTTTTT,CASGWGAGELFF,NA,TRBV12-5,TRBJ2-2,NA
TGTGCCAGCAGTGTTCTGCAGCCCCAGCATTTT,CASSVLQPQHF,few,TRBV6-1,TRBJ1-5,NA
TGTGCCAGCAGCTTTAGCGGGAGATCCCCCTACGAGCAGTACTTC,CASSFSGRSPYEQYF,NA,TRBV7-8,TRBJ2-7,TRBD2
TGTGCCAGCTCGCGTTCCGGGACAGGGTATGGCTACACCTTC,CASSRSGTGYGYTF,NA,TRBV18,TRBJ1-2,TRBD1
TGTGCCAGCAGTGTTGCGCGGGGCTACACCTTC,CASSVARGYTF,once,TRBV2,TRBJ1-2,NA
TGTGCCAGCAGTCGGGGTGGGAACACCGGGGAGCTGTTTTTT,CASSRGGNTGELFF,NA,TRBV27,TRBJ2-2,NA
TGTGCCAGCAGTGAGGCCGGGACTAGCGGGTACGAGCAGTACTTC,CASSEAGTSGYEQYF,NA,TRBV2,TRBJ2-7,TRBD2
TGTGCCAGCACCCAGGGGACAGCGGACACTGAAGCTTTCTTT,CASTQGTADTEAFF,NA,TRBV9,TRBJ1-1,TRBD1
TGTGCCAGCCATACCCAGAAAATAGAAGCTTTCTTT,CASHTQKIEAFF,NA,TRBV5-6,TRBJ1-1,NA
TGTGCCAGCAGATCGGGACAGGGGAGCTCCGAGCAGTACTTC,CASRSGQGSSEQYF,NA,TRBV28,TRBJ2-7,TRBD1